The 25 T cell receptor beta chains reported below all come from one sample, sequenced in a study of blood T cell repertoires in COVID-19. Here immunoSEQ multiplex PCR was the method, and the copy in TCRdb shows in-frame clones only, minus some. The top ten hold approximately 1.3% of the sample, which has roughly 110,000 clones, around 83% seen once. Material: peripheral blood. Receptors originate from a man aged 35 to 55 with acute or convalescent COVID-19.

This CDR3 reads CASIFTQGAGPYEQYF. DNA for the CDR3: TGTGCCAGCATCTTCACCCAGGGAGCGGGTCCCTACGAGCAGTACTTC. The rearrangement joins TRBV28 to TRBJ2-7; TRBD2 is a possible D gene (6 bases). The CDR3 consists of 16 residues. CDR1 and CDR2 from the germline V gene are MDHEN and SYDVKM. Trimming stripped 7 bases from V and 2 bases from J, with 21 bases between. The full variable domain, its missing parts supplied by reference TRBV28 and TRBJ2-7, is DVKVTQSSRYLVKRTGEKVFLECVQDMDHENMFWYRQDPGLGLRLIYFSYDVKMKEKGDIPEGYSVSREKKERFSLILESASTNQTSMYLCASIFTQGAGPYEQYFGPGTRLTVT.

This chain connects TRBV10-3 to TRBJ2-3; D is unresolved. Germline V CDR1 and CDR2: ENHRY, SYGVKD. The ends were cut back, 0 bases at V and 4 bases at J, with 5 bases in the middle. This CDR3 region has 13 residues. The CDR3 is CAISESLADTQYF. CDR3 nucleotide sequence: TGTGCCATCAGTGAGTCATTAGCAGATACGCAGTATTTT.

The chain has TRBV28 and TRBJ1-5; weak D call: TRBD1 (6 bases). Germline CDR1 is MDHEN and CDR2 is SYDVKM. This CDR3 is built from 15 residues. Trimming took 5 bases from V and 4 from J, leaving 15 bases between them. The CDR3 loop reads CASSLGGQPNQPQHF. The CDR3 region has the DNA TGTGCCAGCAGTCTTGGTGGACAGCCAAATCAGCCCCAGCATTTT.

The V call is TRBV5-1, the J call TRBJ1-6, with D possibly TRBD1 on 6 matching bases. V was trimmed by 0 bases and J by 8 bases, leaving 9 bases between them. The CDR3 is made up of 14 amino acids. Germline CDR1 SGHRS, CDR2 YFSETQ. CDR3 nucleotides: TGCGCCAGCAGCTTGGCAGGGGTCGATTCACCCCTCCACTTT. It is translated as CASSLAGVDSPLHF.

The rearrangement links TRBV21-1 to TRBJ2-5; no DNA check was done on the table's D call, TRBD1. TRBV21-1 is flagged as a pseudogene. This CDR3 comprises 19 residues. DNA for the CDR3: TGTGCCAGCAGCGAAAAGCCGATACGCCTGACAGGCGAACTAGAGACCCAGTACTTC. Protein sequence: CASSEKPIRLTGELETQYF.

The chain couples TRBV5-4 to TRBJ2-1; D is ambiguous. The V gene lost 0 bases and the J gene lost 10 bases, with 5 bases spanning the gap. The V gene's germline CDR1 is SGHNT and CDR2 YYREEE (reference sequence). The CDR3 consists of 11 residues. The CDR3 protein is CASSLGPEQFF. The CDR3 DNA sequence: TGTGCCAGCAGCTTGGGGCCCGAGCAGTTCTTC.

This chain links TRBV18 with TRBJ1-3; the D gene is possibly TRBD1 (6 bases). This CDR3 spans 15 amino acids. The V and J ends lost 5 bases and 6 bases respectively, with 17 bases between them. Germline CDR1 and CDR2: KGHSH and LQKENI. The DNA for the CDR3 is TGTGCCAGCTCATCTTACCGGGACACACTAAACACCATATATTTT. Residues: CASSSYRDTLNTIYF.

This chain joins TRBV2 and TRBJ1-3; TRBD1 agrees at 9 bases. This CDR3 region has 16 residues. CDR1 is SNHLY, CDR2 FYNNEI, per germline. Trimming took 7 bases from V and 2 from J; bases not matched to a gene: 9. The CDR3: CASKWGRTGAGNTIYF. The CDR3 DNA reads as TGTGCCAGCAAGTGGGGTCGGACAGGGGCTGGAAACACCATATATTTT.

The rearrangement uses TRBV27 and TRBJ1-2; tentatively, D is TRBD1 (6 bases). This CDR3 comprises 13 residues. Germline-derived CDR1 and CDR2 are MNHEY and SMNVEV (reference sequence). V was trimmed by 0 bases and J by 8 bases, leaving 10 bases between them. The CDR3 DNA reads as TGTGCCAGCAGTTTATCCAGGGGCGGGGGCTACACCTTC. Protein sequence: CASSLSRGGGYTF.

This clone was recorded once. The chain employs TRBV28 and TRBJ1-1; D may be TRBD1 (5 bases). The V gene lost 8 bases and the J gene lost 1 base, with 11 bases spanning the gap. Germline V CDR1 and CDR2: MDHEN, SYDVKM. CDR3 length equals 13 residues. For the CDR3, the DNA is TGTGCCAGCGCCGGGGGGTGGAACACTGAAGCTTTCTTT. The encoded protein is CASAGGWNTEAFF.

The chain uses TRBV27 and TRBJ2-3; D might be TRBD2 (5 bases). V lost 2 bases and J 6 bases, leaving 15 bases between the germline ends. Germline values: CDR1 MNHEY, CDR2 SMNVEV (reference sequence). CDR3 size: 15 residues. The CDR3 DNA reads as TGTGCCAGCAGTTTACAGCAACGGGATCTCGATACGCAGTATTTT. It codes for CASSLQQRDLDTQYF.

This chain links TRBV12-3 or TRBV12-4 with TRBJ1-1; D is uncertain. The CDR3 runs 13 residues. Trimming pared 6 bases from V and 4 bases from J, leaving 12 bases between. The CDR3: CASSSNSPTEAFF. The CDR3 region has the DNA TGTGCCAGCAGCTCAAACAGTCCCACTGAAGCTTTCTTT.

This chain joins TRBV6-5 and TRBJ1-1; weak D call: TRBD1 (5 bases). The V gene lost 6 bases and the J gene lost 5 bases, with 16 bases spanning the gap. Per the germline V gene, CDR1 is MNHEY and CDR2 is SVGAGI. This CDR3 has 14 residues. The DNA for the CDR3 is TGTGCCAGCAGGGAGGGACGGATATTTACTGAAGCTTTCTTT. Translation: CASREGRIFTEAFF.

J is TRBJ1-1 and V is TRBV5-1; D ambiguous. Between the trimmed V and J ends, which lost 4 bases and 0 bases, there was a span of 13 bases. Germline CDR1 reads SGHRS; CDR2 reads YFSETQ. This CDR3 has 15 amino acids. The CDR3, as DNA: TGCGCCAGCAGCCCGCCGGGGAAGATGAACACTGAAGCTTTCTTT. Amino acid sequence: CASSPPGKMNTEAFF.

This sequence joins TRBV6-5 and TRBJ2-7, with 7 bases fitting TRBD1. V lost 7 bases, J lost 2 bases, and 8 bases stayed unmatched. Germline CDR1 reads MNHEY; CDR2 reads SVGAGI. This CDR3 is 14 amino acids long. The CDR3 nucleotides read TGTGCCAGCACGAGGAGACAGGGACCCTACGAGCAGTACTTC. It translates to CASTRRQGPYEQYF.

The J gene is TRBJ2-1, the V gene TRBV28; TRBD2 agrees at 8 bases. The CDR3 runs to 16 residues. J was trimmed by 9 bases and V by 4 bases; bases with no gene match: 14. Germline V lookup: CDR1 MDHEN, CDR2 SYDVKM. CDR3 loop: CASSSRGSGSRAEQFF. The CDR3 DNA reads as TGTGCCAGCAGTTCCCGGGGAAGCGGGAGTAGAGCTGAGCAGTTCTTC. The full variable domain, completed using reference TRBV28 and TRBJ2-1, is DVKVTQSSRYLVKRTGEKVFLECVQDMDHENMFWYRQDPGLGLRLIYFSYDVKMKEKGDIPEGYSVSREKKERFSLILESASTNQTSMYLCASSSRGSGSRAEQFFGPGTRLTVL.

This sequence joins TRBV6-5 and TRBJ1-5; D is possibly TRBD1 (5 bases). Germline V gene sequence: CDR1 MNHEY, CDR2 SVGAGI. Trimming pared 6 bases from V and 5 bases from J, leaving 11 bases between. The length of the CDR3 is 13 residues. CDR3 sequence reads: CASSRDRDQPQHF. CDR3 sequence (DNA): TGTGCCAGCAGCCGTGACAGAGATCAGCCCCAGCATTTT.

V is TRBV9 and J is TRBJ2-3, with 8 bases lining up with TRBD1. Trimming removed 0 bases from V and 3 bases from J; junction bases left unmatched: 9. The CDR3 contains 17 residues. Germline V CDR1 and CDR2: SGDLS, YYNGEE. CDR3 DNA sequence: TGTGCCAGCAGCGTAGGACAGGGGTTCTTAATGACAGATACGCAGTATTTT. As protein: CASSVGQGFLMTDTQYF. The whole variable domain, filled in from reference TRBV9 and TRBJ2-3, reads DSGVTQTPKHLITATGQRVTLRCSPRSGDLSVYWYQQSLDQGLQFLIQYYNGEERAKGNILERFSAQQFPDLHSELNLSSLELGDSALYFCASSVGQGFLMTDTQYFGPGTRLTVL.

The chain joins TRBV27 to TRBJ1-2; TRBD1 matches 8 bases. The V gene's germline CDR1 is MNHEY and CDR2 SMNVEV (reference sequence). The CDR3 length is 13 residues. V shed 8 bases, J shed 2 bases, and the junction held 4 bases outside the gene matches. The CDR3 sequence is CASAGQGNYGYTF. As DNA, the CDR3 is TGTGCCAGCGCAGGACAGGGAAACTATGGCTACACCTTC.

This rearrangement joins TRBV7-6 to TRBJ1-1; D not resolved. Per germline, CDR1 SGHVS and CDR2 FNYEAQ. The V gene lost 5 bases and the J gene lost 8 bases, with 24 bases spanning the gap. This CDR3 has 16 residues. CDR3 sequence (DNA): TGTGCCAGCAGCCCACTCCGGGAAATACCCGGGGAGGAAGCTTTCTTT. Protein sequence: CASSPLREIPGEEAFF. The full variable domain, in which reference TRBV7-6 and TRBJ1-1 provide the parts outside the CDR3, is GAGVSQSPRYKVTKRGQDVALRCDPISGHVSLYWYRQALGQGPEFLTYFNYEAQQDKSGLPNDRFSAERPEGSISTLTIQRTEQRDSAMYRCASSPLREIPGEEAFFGQGTRLTVV.

The J gene is TRBJ1-1, the V gene TRBV5-1; perhaps TRBD1 as D (5 bases). This CDR3 has 14 residues. Trimming pared 0 bases from V and 6 bases from J, leaving 12 bases between. Germline values: CDR1 SGHRS, CDR2 YFSETQ. The CDR3 region has the DNA TGCGCCAGCAGCTTGGGCAGGGTAATATCTGAAGCTTTCTTT. Amino acid sequence: CASSLGRVISEAFF.

V gene TRBV18 combines with J gene TRBJ2-5; TRBD1 is a possible D gene (6 bases). V lost 2 bases, J lost 4 bases, and 11 bases lay in between. Germline CDR1 and CDR2: KGHSH and LQKENI. The CDR3 runs 14 residues. The CDR3 loop reads CASSPLGRGETQYF. In DNA, the CDR3 is TGTGCCAGCTCACCATTAGGCAGGGGAGAGACCCAGTACTTC.

The rearrangement joins TRBV6-5 to TRBJ2-3; D not resolved. The V gene's germline CDR1 is MNHEY and CDR2 SVGAGI. Between the trimmed V and J ends, which lost 7 bases and 0 bases, there was a span of 11 bases. The CDR3 runs 14 residues. The CDR3 loop is CASTPPLSTDTQYF. CDR3 coding DNA: TGTGCCAGCACCCCCCCCCTTAGCACAGATACGCAGTATTTT.

This clone was seen more than once but under ten times. The chain links TRBV4-1 to TRBJ2-1; no definite D call. The CDR3 sequence is 17 residues long. CDR1 is MGHRA, CDR2 YSYEKL, per germline. The V end was cut by 0 bases, the J end by 3 bases, with 15 bases between. The chain's CDR3 is CASSQEGATRLYNEQFF. The CDR3 coding sequence is TGCGCCAGCAGCCAAGAAGGAGCCACCCGTCTCTACAATGAGCAGTTCTTC.

This chain joins TRBV18 and TRBJ1-2; D gene unclear. Per germline, CDR1 KGHSH and CDR2 LQKENI. There are 15 residues in the CDR3. The V gene lost 2 bases and the J gene lost 5 bases, with 15 bases spanning the gap. Here the CDR3 reads CASSPVVGPGYGYTF. The CDR3 DNA sequence: TGTGCCAGCTCACCAGTCGTAGGGCCGGGGTATGGCTACACCTTC.